This T cell receptor (beta chain) is drawn from a study of T cell responses to AZD1222 COVID-19 vaccine. The table came from immunoSEQ multiplex PCR; TCRdb's copy has only in-frame clones and leaves some out. The table records about 56,000 clones, 75% to 90% of them present only once. Note on this clone: The antigen is undetermined.

The study's findings and limits: It was only after the peak T cell response that any repertoires were sampled. Spike regions recognized by vaccine-associated CD4 TCRs spanned the protein, led by 160-218 and 743-854. The reported proportion of spike-specific TCRs targeting unmutated variant regions was nearly half. Breadth and depth of Spike-specific TCRs rose after two AZD1222 doses.

Germline V CDR1 and CDR2: SGHAT, FQNNGV. The CDR3 consists of 11 residues. Between the trimmed V and J ends, which lost 5 bases and 3 bases, there was a span of 5 bases. The TCR comes from an adult in good health. J is TRBJ2-7 and V is TRBV11-2; D uncertain. The sample was peripheral blood, taken on day 0 of AZD1222 vaccination. The CDR3 DNA follows: TGTGCCAGCAGCCTAAACTACGAGCAGTACTTC. Its translation: CASSLNYEQYF.